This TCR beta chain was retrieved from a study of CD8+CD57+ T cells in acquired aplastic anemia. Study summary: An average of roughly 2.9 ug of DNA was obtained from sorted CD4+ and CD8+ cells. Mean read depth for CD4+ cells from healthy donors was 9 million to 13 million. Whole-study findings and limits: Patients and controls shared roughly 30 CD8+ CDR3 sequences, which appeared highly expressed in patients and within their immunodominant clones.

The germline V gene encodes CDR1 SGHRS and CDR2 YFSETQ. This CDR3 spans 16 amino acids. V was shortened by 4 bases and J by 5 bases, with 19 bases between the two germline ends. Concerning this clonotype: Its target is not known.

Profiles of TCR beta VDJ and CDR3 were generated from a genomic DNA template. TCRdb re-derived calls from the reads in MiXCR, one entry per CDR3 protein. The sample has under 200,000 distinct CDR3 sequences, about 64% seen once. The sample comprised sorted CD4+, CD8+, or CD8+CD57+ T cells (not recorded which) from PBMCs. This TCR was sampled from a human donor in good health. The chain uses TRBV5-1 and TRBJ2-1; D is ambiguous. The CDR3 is CASSPLDVVFDNEQFF. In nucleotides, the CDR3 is TGCGCCAGCAGCCCCCTCGATGTGGTTTTTGACAATGAGCAGTTCTTC.